Listed here are 5 T cell receptor delta chains from one sample, sequenced in a study of gamma-delta chains in newborns, infants, children. TCRdb processed the reads again with the CATT caller. The sample yields roughly 4,000 delta-chain clones, about 0.5% seen once. The sequencing input was blood. All receptors derive from a child who was a newborn, infant or young child, either healthy, febrile or measles-vaccinated (not recorded which).

The table lists this clone with a few counts. TCRdb's listed protein matches a much larger clone and diverges from this DNA's translation at residue 5, likely through a read error; the protein shown comes from the DNA. The V call is TRDV2, the J call TRDJ3, with TRDD3 identical over 12 bases. The CDR3 loop spans 19 amino acids. Germline V gene lookup returns CDR1 GEAIGNYY and CDR2 EKD. With V trimmed by 3 bases and J by 0 bases, 5 bases remained unmatched. This CDR3 is CACDAVWGIRSWDTRQMFF. The CDR3 nucleotides read TGTGCCTGTGACGCCGTCTGGGGGATACGCTCCTGGGACACCCGACAGATGTTTTTC.

This clone has only a few counts. This DNA's translation and the protein TCRdb lists, from a much larger clone, do not match at residue 12, likely due to a read error; the protein shown is translated from the DNA. The V call is TRDV2, the J call TRDJ2; 12 bases fit TRDD3. Germline CDR1 GEAIGNYY, CDR2 EKD. The V segment lost 3 bases and the J segment 9 bases; nucleotides outside the gene matches: 10. The CDR3 extends over 16 amino acids. The DNA for the CDR3 is TGTGCCTGTGACGTACTGGGGGATACTTTGGGATCACAACTCTTCTTT. Encoded protein: CACDVLGDTLGSQLFF.

This clone is termed medium-sized. The chain joins TRDV2 to TRDJ3; D is possibly TRDD3 (5 bases). Germline CDR1 is GEAIGNYY and CDR2 is EKD. Trimming stripped 0 bases from V and 0 bases from J, with 11 bases between. The CDR3 totals 18 residues. CDR3 bases: TGTGCCTGTGACACCGCCTGGGAGAGCTCCTGGGACACCCGACAGATGTTTTTC. Translating gives CACDTAWESSWDTRQMFF.

In this sample, this clone turned up a few times. The mismatch at residue 5 between this DNA's translation and the TCRdb protein of a much larger clone likely reflects a read error; the protein shown is translated from the DNA. The V call is TRDV2, the J call TRDJ3, with 10 bases that match TRDD3. Unmatched junction bases numbered 6, after V lost 2 bases and J lost 0 bases. Per the germline V gene, CDR1 is GEAIGNYY and CDR2 is EKD. The CDR3 covers 19 residues. CDR3 residues: CACDIVGDTSSWDTRQMFF. CDR3 DNA sequence: TGTGCCTGTGACATCGTGGGGGATACCAGCTCCTGGGACACCCGACAGATGTTTTTC.

By share, this clone counts as large. This same CDR3 is encoded by further DNA sequences in the sample. The chain recombines TRDV2 with TRDJ3; 11 nucleotides align to TRDD3. The CDR3 consists of 17 residues. The V segment lost 2 bases and the J segment 2 bases; nucleotides outside the gene matches: 1. CDR1 is GEAIGNYY and CDR2 is EKD in the germline V gene. This CDR3 is CACDILGDTWDTRQMFF. CDR3 DNA sequence: TGTGCCTGTGACATACTGGGGGATACCTGGGACACCCGACAGATGTTTTTC.